This section outlines one TCR beta chain sequence together with its context. The antigen it binds to is not known. No base qualities exist here, and no much larger clone lies one base off it. The data were taken from a study of CD4+ T cells in melanoma (dated by TCRdb to between 2020 and 2023). As for the study more broadly: Neoantigen-specific CD4+ T cells in human melanoma were investigated in the study. Broad study findings and their caveats: Neoantigen-specific CD4+ T cells were reported to be correlated with the function of CD8+ T cells, macrophages and B cells. Neoantigen-specific CD4+ T cells in melanoma were reported to have a range of differentiation states.

Donors were patients with melanoma. V was cut back by 2 bases and J by 4 bases, leaving a gap of 9 bases between them. The germline V gene gives CDR1 as SGHTA and CDR2 as FQGNSA. Including cysteine and phenylalanine, the CDR3 has 14 amino acids. The only DNA kept is the CDR3, 42 bases in frame from the first base. The receptor library was made with the immunoSEQ multiplex PCR assay. As stored in TCRdb, this immuneACCESS dataset retains in-frame rearrangements with V and J assigned. A fraction of the clones does not appear; measured against another copy, unresolved V genes explain less than half of the discrepancy, and the remainder lacks a known reason. The sample table shows approximately 110,000 clones, and 92% are seen once. Jointly, the top ten make up about 3.5% of the sample.

The chain links TRBV7-2 with TRBJ2-1, with a tentative D gene TRBD2 over 7 matching bases. The sequence came from a human donor with melanoma. Sequencing input: peripheral blood. The CDR3 in this case is CASSLRGAYNEQFF. The nucleotide sequence is given as TGTGCCAGCAGCTTACGGGGGGCTTACAATGAGCAGTTCTTC.